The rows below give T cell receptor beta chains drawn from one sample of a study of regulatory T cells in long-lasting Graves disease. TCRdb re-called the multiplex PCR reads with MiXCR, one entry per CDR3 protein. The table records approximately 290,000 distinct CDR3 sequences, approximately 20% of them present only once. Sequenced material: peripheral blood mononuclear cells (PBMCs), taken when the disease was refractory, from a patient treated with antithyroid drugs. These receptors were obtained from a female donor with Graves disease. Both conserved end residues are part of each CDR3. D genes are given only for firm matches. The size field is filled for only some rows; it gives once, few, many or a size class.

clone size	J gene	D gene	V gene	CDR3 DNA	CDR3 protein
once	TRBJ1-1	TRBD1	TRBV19	TGTGCCACGAAGTCAGGGGGCGCGTGGGGAGCTTTCTTT	CATKSGGAWGAFF
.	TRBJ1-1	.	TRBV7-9	TGTGCCAGCAGCTTAGGAGTCAGAAACACTGAAGCTTTCTTT	CASSLGVRNTEAFF
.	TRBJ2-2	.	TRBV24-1	TGTGCCACCAGTGATTTGGATTGGGGAACGGGCGCCACCGGGGAGCTGTTTTTT	CATSDLDWGTGATGELFF
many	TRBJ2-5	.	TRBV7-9	TGTGCCAGCAGCTTAGACTTCCCGTACCAAGAGACCCAGTACTTC	CASSLDFPYQETQYF
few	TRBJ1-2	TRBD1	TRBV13	TGTGCCAGCAGCCCAGGACAGGGTCCCTATGGCTACACCTTC	CASSPGQGPYGYTF
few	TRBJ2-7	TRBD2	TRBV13	TGTGCCTCAAATACCCTAGCGGGAGGCAGCCACGAGCAGTACTTC	CASNTLAGGSHEQYF
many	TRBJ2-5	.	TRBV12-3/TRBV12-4	TGTGCCAGCAGTTTAGGTGACAGAGAGACCCAGTACTTC	CASSLGDRETQYF
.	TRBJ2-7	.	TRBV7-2	TGTGCCAGCAGCCAAGATCTATCTTGGGGTATGGACTACGAGCAGTACTTC	CASSQDLSWGMDYEQYF
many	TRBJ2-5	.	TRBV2	TGTGCCAGCAGTACCAGGATGGGCGAGACCCAGTACTTC	CASSTRMGETQYF
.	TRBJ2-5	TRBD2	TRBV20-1	TGCAGTGCTGGCTTAGCGGGAGCAGAGACCCAGTACTTC	CSAGLAGAETQYF
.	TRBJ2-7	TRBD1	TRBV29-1	TGCAGCGTTCCCGGACAGGTTCCCTACGAGCAGTACTTC	CSVPGQVPYEQYF
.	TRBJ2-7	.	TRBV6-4	TGTGCCAGCAGTTACTACGTCGGGGGCAGGGGATCCGAGCAGTACTTC	CASSYYVGGRGSEQYF
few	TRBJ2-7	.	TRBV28	TGTGCCAGCAGCTACGAAGGGGGGGGGTACTCCTACGAGCAGTACTTC	CASSYEGGGYSYEQYF
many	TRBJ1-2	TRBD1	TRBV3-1	TGTGCCAGCAGCCATGGCGACAGGGGAGACGGCTACACCTTC	CASSHGDRGDGYTF
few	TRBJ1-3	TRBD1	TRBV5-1	TGCGCCAGTTCGGTACAGGGGGTCTCCCTTGGAAACACCATATATTTT	CASSVQGVSLGNTIYF
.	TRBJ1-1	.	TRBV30	TGTGCCTGGAGTTCGGACCTGAACACTGAAGCTTTCTTT	CAWSSDLNTEAFF
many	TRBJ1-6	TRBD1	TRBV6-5	TGTGCCAGCAGTTGGGACAGGGCCGGTAATTCACCCCTCCACTTT	CASSWDRAGNSPLHF
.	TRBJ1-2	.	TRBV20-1	TGCAGTGCCCTTCAGGTGTACTATGGCTACACCTTC	CSALQVYYGYTF
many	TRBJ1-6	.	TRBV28	TGTGCCAGCAGCGTTCCGACAGTCTATTCACCCCTCCACTTT	CASSVPTVYSPLHF
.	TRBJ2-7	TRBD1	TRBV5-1	TGCGCCAGTACCGGGACAGGCTCCTACGAGCAGTACTTC	CASTGTGSYEQYF
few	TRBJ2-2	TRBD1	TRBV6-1	TGTGCCAGCAGGGAAGGGGACAGGACAAACACCGGGGAGCTGTTTTTT	CASREGDRTNTGELFF
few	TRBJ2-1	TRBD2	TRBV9	TGTGCCAGCAGCGTAGCTCCTAGCGGGTACAATGAGCAGTTCTTC	CASSVAPSGYNEQFF
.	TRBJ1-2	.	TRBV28	TGTGCCAGCAGTGCCCCAGGCCTCCTCTATGGCTACACCTTC	CASSAPGLLYGYTF
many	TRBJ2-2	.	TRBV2	TGTGCCAGCGGTTGGTGGGGGCTGGATGACGGGGAGCTGTTTTTT	CASGWWGLDDGELFF
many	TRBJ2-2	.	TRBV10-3	TGTGCCATCGGCCCAGGGGATCGAACCGGGGAGCTGTTTTTT	CAIGPGDRTGELFF
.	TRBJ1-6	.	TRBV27	TGTGCCAGCAAGGTCCACAGGGAGGGGAATTCACCCCTCCACTTT	CASKVHREGNSPLHF
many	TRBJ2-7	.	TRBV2	TGTGCCAGCAGTGATTGGAGGGGATCGTACGAGCAGTACTTC	CASSDWRGSYEQYF
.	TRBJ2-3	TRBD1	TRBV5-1	TGCGCCAGCAGCCGACCTCGGACAGGGGCCAGCCAAGATACGCAGTATTTT	CASSRPRTGASQDTQYF
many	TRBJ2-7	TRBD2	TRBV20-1	TGCAGTGCCAGAACGGGACTACGTACCTACGAGCAGTACTTC	CSARTGLRTYEQYF
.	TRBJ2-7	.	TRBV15	TGTGCCACCAGCAGAGGCGGGCAGGCCTCCTACGAGCAGTACTTC	CATSRGGQASYEQYF
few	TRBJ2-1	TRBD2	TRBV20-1	TGCAGTGCTGAGAGCGGGAGAGGGTCCTACAATGAGCAGTTCTTC	CSAESGRGSYNEQFF
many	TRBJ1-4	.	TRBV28	TGTGCCAGCAGTTTTGAGGGTACTAATGAAAAACTGTTTTTT	CASSFEGTNEKLFF
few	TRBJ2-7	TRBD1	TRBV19	TGTGCCAGTAGCAGGGGGCTTGACATCTACGAGCAGTACTTC	CASSRGLDIYEQYF
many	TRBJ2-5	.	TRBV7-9	TGTGCCAGCAGCTTTAGCGCAGCCTACCAAGAGACCCAGTACTTC	CASSFSAAYQETQYF
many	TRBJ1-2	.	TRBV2	TGTGCCAGCAGTGCCCAGGTTTTCTCCGATGGCTACACCTTC	CASSAQVFSDGYTF
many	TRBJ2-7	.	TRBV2	TGTGCCAGCAGTGAGGTAGGGTTCACCTACGAGCAGTACTTC	CASSEVGFTYEQYF
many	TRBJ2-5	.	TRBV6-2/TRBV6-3	TGTGCCAGCAGTTTTGGCAGGTTGTACCAAGAGACCCAGTACTTC	CASSFGRLYQETQYF